A single sample is the source of the 10 T cell receptor beta chains below, sequenced in a study of glioma-infiltrating T cells. Using RNA template, CDR3s of TCR alpha and beta were amplified with iRepertoire arm-PCR. Each CDR3 protein gets one entry after TCRdb re-called the multiplex PCR reads with MiXCR. The sample carries around 390,000 distinct CDR3 sequences, 41% recorded once. The sequencing input was glioma tissue, nonneoplastic brain tissue, or PBMCs (not recorded which). The receptors shown here come from a human donor with low-grade glioma or glioblastoma, undergoing nonglioma brain surgery, or in good health (not recorded which).

This clonotype was seen many times. The chain employs TRBV28 and TRBJ2-5, with 12 bases lining up with TRBD2. This CDR3 spans 16 amino acids. The germline V gene has CDR1 MDHEN and CDR2 SYDVKM. After removal of 4 bases from V and 0 bases from J, the junction contained 3 bases not matched to a gene. The CDR3 sequence is CASSSRLAGDQETQYF. CDR3 in DNA: TGTGCCAGCAGTTCCAGACTAGCGGGAGACCAAGAGACCCAGTACTTC. The full variable domain, with the rest looked up from reference TRBV28 and TRBJ2-5, is DVKVTQSSRYLVKRTGEKVFLECVQDMDHENMFWYRQDPGLGLRLIYFSYDVKMKEKGDIPEGYSVSREKKERFSLILESASTNQTSMYLCASSSRLAGDQETQYFGPGTRLLVL.

The chain employs TRBV2 and TRBJ2-5; D possibly corresponds to TRBD2 (6 bases). This CDR3 is built from 13 residues. Trimming cost V 7 bases and J 0 bases, with 9 bases left between them. Germline values: CDR1 SNHLY, CDR2 FYNNEI. CDR3 protein: CASKAGNQETQYF. The CDR3, as DNA: TGTGCCAGCAAGGCGGGGAACCAAGAGACCCAGTACTTC.

CDR3 sequence reads: CASSSVGFSSYNEQFF. The DNA for the CDR3 is TGTGCCAGCAGTTCAGTGGGATTTAGCTCCTACAATGAGCAGTTCTTC. The rearrangement uses TRBV27 and TRBJ2-1; D unclear. This CDR3 comprises 16 residues. V gave up 4 bases and J gave up 0 bases, with 13 bases separating them. Germline V gene sequence: CDR1 MNHEY, CDR2 SMNVEV (reference sequence).

The V call is TRBV7-6, the J call TRBJ2-2; a possible D gene is TRBD1 (5 bases). Per the germline V gene, CDR1 is SGHVS and CDR2 is FNYEAQ. Trimming shortened V by 5 bases and J by 6 bases, and 10 bases separated the two germline ends. The CDR3 extends over 13 amino acids. CDR3 loop: CASSPRVAGELFF. In DNA, the CDR3 is TGTGCCAGCAGCCCCAGGGTTGCCGGGGAGCTGTTTTTT.

As to this clonotype: A read error is possible here, since a much larger clone lies one base away. The chain carries TRBV6-6 and TRBJ2-3; a possible D gene is TRBD2 (6 bases). CDR1 and CDR2 (germline): MNHNY, SVGAGI (reference sequence). Trimming removed 8 bases at V and 0 bases at J, with 9 bases between. There are 13 residues in the CDR3. The CDR3 DNA is TGTGCCAGCGGGGACTCAAGCACAGATACGCAGTATTTT. This codes for CASGDSSTDTQYF.

A remark on this clonotype: At one of its ends the junction is not consistent with the germline gene, which may arise from a read error. The rearrangement joins TRBV20-1 to TRBJ2-3; unclear D gene. There are 14 residues in the CDR3. Germline CDR1 is DFQATT and CDR2 is SNEGSKA (reference sequence). The CDR3 sequence: CGARKYLSSDTQYF. DNA for the CDR3: TGCGGTGCTAGGAAGTATCTCTCCTCAGATACGCAGTATTTT.

This clonotype appeared a few times. The chain combines TRBV4-1 with TRBJ2-3; D is perhaps TRBD1 (6 bases). Trimming removed 3 bases from V and 2 bases from J, with 21 bases in between. CDR3 length equals 18 residues. The germline CDR1 and CDR2 sequences are MGHRA and YSYEKL. The CDR3: CASSQRAAGADITDTQYF. The DNA of the CDR3 is TGCGCCAGCAGCCAGCGGGCAGCAGGGGCCGACATCACAGATACGCAGTATTTT.

This clonotype appeared a few times. The chain is built from TRBV25-1 and TRBJ2-7; D is unresolved. From germline, CDR1 is MGHDK and CDR2 SYGVNS. The CDR3 is 14 residues long. V lost 5 bases and J 4 bases, leaving 15 bases between the germline ends. The CDR3 region is CASSNDRQHYEQYF. As DNA, the CDR3 is TGTGCCAGCAGTAATGACCGCCAGCATTACGAGCAGTACTTC.

A note on this clonotype: A much bigger clone sits one base away, suggesting this may be a read error. The chain links TRBV6-6 to TRBJ2-7; D remains ambiguous. There are 13 residues in the CDR3. V was shortened by 6 bases and J by 3 bases, with 12 bases between the two germline ends. The germline gives CDR1 MNHNY, CDR2 SVGAGI (reference sequence). The CDR3 protein is CASSMYPDYEQYF. The CDR3 region has the DNA TGTGCCAGCAGCATGTACCCAGACTACGAGCAGTACTTC.

Of note for this clonotype: Sequence at one end of the junction differs from germline and may be a read error. This rearrangement joins TRBV27 to TRBJ1-4, with D hard to call. CDR1 is MNHEY and CDR2 is SMNVEV in the germline V gene (reference sequence). The CDR3 is made up of 14 amino acids. The CDR3 sequence is CASGLEGERKKLFF. Written as DNA, the CDR3 is TGTGCCAGCGGTTTAGAGGGAGAGAGAAAAAAACTGTTTTTT.